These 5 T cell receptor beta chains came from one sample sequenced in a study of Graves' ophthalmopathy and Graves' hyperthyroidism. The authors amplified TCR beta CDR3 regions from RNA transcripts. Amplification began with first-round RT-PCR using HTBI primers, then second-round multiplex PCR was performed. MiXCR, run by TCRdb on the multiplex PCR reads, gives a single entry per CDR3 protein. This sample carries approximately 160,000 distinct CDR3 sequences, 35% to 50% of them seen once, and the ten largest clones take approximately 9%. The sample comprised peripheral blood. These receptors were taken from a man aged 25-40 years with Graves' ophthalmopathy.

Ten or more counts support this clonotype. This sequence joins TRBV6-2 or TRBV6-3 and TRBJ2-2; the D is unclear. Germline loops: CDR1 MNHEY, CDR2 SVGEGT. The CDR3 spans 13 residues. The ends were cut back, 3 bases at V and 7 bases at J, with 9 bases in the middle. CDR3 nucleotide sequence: TGTGCCAGCAGTTATCTGTCGGGCGGGGAGCTGTTTTTT. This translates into CASSYLSGGELFF.

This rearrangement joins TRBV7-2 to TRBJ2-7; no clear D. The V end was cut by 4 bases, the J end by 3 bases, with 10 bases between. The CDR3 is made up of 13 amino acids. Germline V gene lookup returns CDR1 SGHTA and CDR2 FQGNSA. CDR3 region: CASSYNTDYEQYF. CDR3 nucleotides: TGTGCCAGCAGCTACAACACAGACTACGAGCAGTACTTC.

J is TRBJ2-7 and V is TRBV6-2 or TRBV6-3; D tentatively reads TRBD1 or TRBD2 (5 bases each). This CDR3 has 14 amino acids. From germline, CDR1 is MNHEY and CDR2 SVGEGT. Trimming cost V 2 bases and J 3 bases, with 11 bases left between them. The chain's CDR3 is CASSYPGTSYEQYF. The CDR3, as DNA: TGTGCCAGCAGTTACCCCGGGACGAGCTACGAGCAGTACTTC.

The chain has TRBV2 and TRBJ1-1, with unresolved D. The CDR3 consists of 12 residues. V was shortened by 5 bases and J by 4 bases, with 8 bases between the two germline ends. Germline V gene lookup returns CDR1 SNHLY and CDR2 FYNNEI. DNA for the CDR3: TGTGCCAGCAGTCATCAGACCACTGAAGCTTTCTTT. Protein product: CASSHQTTEAFF.

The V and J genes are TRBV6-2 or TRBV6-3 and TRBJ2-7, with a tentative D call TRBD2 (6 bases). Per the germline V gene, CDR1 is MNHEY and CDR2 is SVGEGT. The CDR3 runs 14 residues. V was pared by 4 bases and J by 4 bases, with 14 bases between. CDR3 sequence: CASSLAGLTYEQYF. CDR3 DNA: TGTGCCAGCAGTTTGGCGGGACTCACTTACGAGCAGTACTTC.